These T cell receptor beta chains were read from a single sample in a study of blood T cell repertoires in COVID-19. Method: immunoSEQ multiplex PCR; TCRdb's copy keeps in-frame clones and lacks some. The profile covers about 350,000 clones, with about 87% appearing a single time and around 6% taken by the ten largest. Sequencing was carried out using peripheral blood. These receptors all come from a woman between 50 and 59 years old with COVID-19, enrolled during active disease. The CDR3 runs from the conserved cysteine through the conserved F or W. Each record gives: J gene, V gene, clone size, D gene, CDR3 DNA, CDR3 protein. A D gene is named only where the DNA matches it firmly. The listing skips clone size in some rows; elsewhere it reads once, few, many or a size class.

j_gene: TRBJ2-2; v_gene: TRBV5-1; abundance: -; d_gene: -; CDR3nt: TGCGCCAGCAGCCCTTCGGGAGCCGAAATCAGGGAGCTGTTTTTT; CDR3aa: CASSPSGAEIRELFF
j_gene: TRBJ1-2; v_gene: TRBV5-5; abundance: -; d_gene: -; CDR3nt: TGTGCCAGCAGCTTGTTCCCAGGCTGTGGCTACACCTTC; CDR3aa: CASSLFPGCGYTF
j_gene: TRBJ2-3; v_gene: TRBV5-5; abundance: -; d_gene: TRBD2; CDR3nt: TGTGCCAGCAGCTTGGCCTTACTAGCGGGAGGGCCGGATACGCAGTATTTT; CDR3aa: CASSLALLAGGPDTQYF
j_gene: TRBJ1-6; v_gene: TRBV10-1; abundance: -; d_gene: TRBD1; CDR3nt: TGCGCCAGCAGTGTGGGGACAGCAAATTCACCCCTCCACTTT; CDR3aa: CASSVGTANSPLHF
j_gene: TRBJ1-2; v_gene: TRBV5-6; abundance: once; d_gene: -; CDR3nt: TGTGCCAGCAGCTTGATGGGCAGGTCCAGCTACACCTTC; CDR3aa: CASSLMGRSSYTF
j_gene: TRBJ2-3; v_gene: TRBV5-5; abundance: few; d_gene: TRBD2; CDR3nt: TGTGCCAGCAGCCGTACTAGCGGGAGGGTGTCTGGCACAGATACGCAGTATTTT; CDR3aa: CASSRTSGRVSGTDTQYF
j_gene: TRBJ2-7; v_gene: TRBV5-6; abundance: -; d_gene: TRBD1; CDR3nt: TGTGCCAGCAGCCCGGGACAGGCCGCGACCTACGAGCAGTACTTC; CDR3aa: CASSPGQAATYEQYF
j_gene: TRBJ2-3; v_gene: TRBV13; abundance: -; d_gene: -; CDR3nt: TGTGCCAGCAGCTTAGCGGGAGTTAACACAGATACGCAGTATTTT; CDR3aa: CASSLAGVNTDTQYF
j_gene: TRBJ1-1; v_gene: TRBV2; abundance: -; d_gene: -; CDR3nt: TGTGCCAGCAGTGTTATACTCATGAACACTGAAGCTTTCTTT; CDR3aa: CASSVILMNTEAFF
j_gene: TRBJ2-3; v_gene: TRBV27; abundance: -; d_gene: -; CDR3nt: TGTGCCAGCAGTTTCGGCAGGGACACAGATACGCAGTATTTT; CDR3aa: CASSFGRDTDTQYF
j_gene: TRBJ1-2; v_gene: TRBV7-9; abundance: -; d_gene: -; CDR3nt: TGTGCCAGCAGCTTAGGGCAGAACTATGGCTACACCTTC; CDR3aa: CASSLGQNYGYTF
j_gene: TRBJ2-7; v_gene: TRBV7-2; abundance: -; d_gene: -; CDR3nt: TGTGCCAGCACTTTCGGTATCTACGAGCAGTACTTC; CDR3aa: CASTFGIYEQYF
j_gene: TRBJ1-6; v_gene: TRBV30; abundance: -; d_gene: -; CDR3nt: TGTGCCTCCTCCCCAGGACAGACGGAAAACTATAATTCACCCCTCCACTTT; CDR3aa: CASSPGQTENYNSPLHF
j_gene: TRBJ2-1; v_gene: TRBV10-3; abundance: -; d_gene: TRBD2; CDR3nt: TGTGCCATCAGTGAGTCGAGTAGCGGGATAATCGGAAACAATGAGCAGTTCTTC; CDR3aa: CAISESSSGIIGNNEQFF
j_gene: TRBJ1-6; v_gene: TRBV11-2; abundance: -; d_gene: -; CDR3nt: TGTGCCAGCAGCTTCCGTCAGGGTGGTTCACCCCTCCACTTT; CDR3aa: CASSFRQGGSPLHF
j_gene: TRBJ1-4; v_gene: TRBV5-1; abundance: -; d_gene: -; CDR3nt: TGCGCCAGCAGCCCCGAGGTACAGGGTGGAAATGAAAAACTGTTTTTT; CDR3aa: CASSPEVQGGNEKLFF
j_gene: TRBJ2-1; v_gene: TRBV28; abundance: -; d_gene: TRBD2; CDR3nt: TGTGCCAGCAGCCCCCGCGGGGGGGGATACAATGAGCAGTTCTTC; CDR3aa: CASSPRGGGYNEQFF
j_gene: TRBJ2-5; v_gene: TRBV7-2; abundance: -; d_gene: TRBD1; CDR3nt: TGTGCCAGCAGCTACCGGGACAGGGAAGAGACCCAGTACTTC; CDR3aa: CASSYRDREETQYF
j_gene: TRBJ1-3; v_gene: TRBV2; abundance: -; d_gene: TRBD1; CDR3nt: TGTGCCAGCACTCGGGGACAGGGCAACACCATATATTTT; CDR3aa: CASTRGQGNTIYF
j_gene: TRBJ2-1; v_gene: TRBV9; abundance: -; d_gene: -; CDR3nt: TGTGCCAGCAGCGAGACAGAATCCGCCTACAATGAGCAGTTCTTC; CDR3aa: CASSETESAYNEQFF
j_gene: TRBJ2-1; v_gene: TRBV5-4; abundance: -; d_gene: -; CDR3nt: TGTGCCAGCAGCTTGAAGGGGAATGAGCAGTTCTTC; CDR3aa: CASSLKGNEQFF
j_gene: TRBJ2-7; v_gene: TRBV19; abundance: -; d_gene: -; CDR3nt: TGTGCCAGTAGTATACAAAGCGAGAGTAAGCAGTACTTC; CDR3aa: CASSIQSESKQYF
j_gene: TRBJ1-2; v_gene: TRBV5-3; abundance: -; d_gene: -; CDR3nt: TGTGCCAGATATCCGCGTTCTTCCTATGGCTACACCTTC; CDR3aa: CARYPRSSYGYTF
j_gene: TRBJ2-1; v_gene: TRBV11-2; abundance: -; d_gene: -; CDR3nt: TGTGCCAGCCGAGCCCCAGGGGGGTCCTACAATGAGCAGTTCTTC; CDR3aa: CASRAPGGSYNEQFF
j_gene: TRBJ2-1; v_gene: TRBV24-1; abundance: -; d_gene: -; CDR3nt: TGTGCCACCAGCCCCCCGGTCGGACAAGGAACCTACAATGAGCAGTTCTTC; CDR3aa: CATSPPVGQGTYNEQFF
j_gene: TRBJ1-1; v_gene: TRBV27; abundance: -; d_gene: TRBD1; CDR3nt: TGTGCCAGCAGTCTCCTAGGACAGGGCACTGAAGCTTTCTTT; CDR3aa: CASSLLGQGTEAFF
j_gene: TRBJ2-1; v_gene: TRBV11-1; abundance: -; d_gene: -; CDR3nt: TGTGCCAGCAGCCCTCGGGGGTCCTACAATGAGCAGTTCTTC; CDR3aa: CASSPRGSYNEQFF